The 18 T cell receptor beta chains given below trace back to one sample, sequenced in a study of T cell repertoires in cytomegalovirus infection. Each CDR3 protein gets one entry after TCRdb re-called the reads with MiXCR. The sample lists hundreds of thousands of distinct CDR3 sequences, under 55% occurring once. Their target antigens are unknown. Sample: cultured PBMCs, taken from culture after CMV antigen stimulation. Source of these receptors: a human donor in good health (CMV status not recorded). Some clones in this sample may be carry-over from other donors' samples.

The chain is built from TRBV15 and TRBJ1-2; D is undetermined. The CDR3 length is 13 residues. V lost 3 bases, J lost 0 bases, and 5 bases lay in between. Germline V gene sequence: CDR1 LNHNV, CDR2 YYDKDF (reference sequence). The CDR3 bases are TGTGCCACCAGCAGTCAAGCTAACTATGGCTACACCTTC. Its translation is CATSSQANYGYTF.

This clonotype was counted many times. CDR3 in amino acids: CASSFYTGVDQPQHF. Here the CDR3 DNA reads TGTGCCAGCAGCTTTTACACAGGGGTGGATCAGCCCCAGCATTTT. The rearrangement uses TRBV7-2 and TRBJ1-5; TRBD1 matches 7 bases. This CDR3 contains 15 residues. Unmatched junction bases numbered 7, after V lost 3 bases and J lost 5 bases. Germline CDR1 reads SGHTA; CDR2 reads FQGNSA. The variable domain in full, with the rest retrieved from reference TRBV7-2 and TRBJ1-5, is GAGVSQSPSNKVTEKGKDVELRCDPISGHTALYWYRQSLGQGLEFLIYFQGNSAPDKSGLPSDRFSAERTGGSVSTLTIQRTQQEDSAVYLCASSFYTGVDQPQHFGDGTRLSIL.

CDR3 loop: CASSVAGVVNEQFF. As DNA, the CDR3 is TGTGCCAGCAGCGTAGCAGGGGTGGTCAATGAGCAGTTCTTC. The J gene is TRBJ2-1, the V gene TRBV9; tentatively, D is TRBD1 (6 bases). The germline V gene encodes CDR1 SGDLS and CDR2 YYNGEE. The CDR3 has 14 residues. V lost 0 bases to trimming and J lost 6 bases, with 10 bases between them.

This clonotype was counted ten times or more. The CDR3 loop reads CASSLVSRDQPQHF. In DNA form, the CDR3 reads TGTGCCAGCAGCTTAGTGTCAAGGGATCAGCCCCAGCATTTT. The chain couples TRBV7-2 to TRBJ1-5; D is unresolved. The ends were cut back, 1 base at V and 5 bases at J, with 9 bases in the middle. The CDR3 is 14 amino acids. The germline CDR1 and CDR2 sequences are SGHTA and FQGNSA.

In its sample, this clonotype was seen a few times. The chain couples TRBV5-8 to TRBJ2-3; no clear D gene. Germline values: CDR1 SGHTS, CDR2 YDEGEE. The CDR3 totals 15 residues. The V and J ends lost 0 bases and 6 bases respectively, with 14 bases between them. CDR3 DNA: TGTGCCAGCAGCTTGGGCCCTCCCCCGTCGGATACGCAGTATTTT. It yields the protein CASSLGPPPSDTQYF.

This clonotype was counted a few times. The chain uses TRBV6-2 or TRBV6-3 and TRBJ2-7; D may be TRBD2 (6 bases). The V end was cut by 6 bases, the J end by 5 bases, with 14 bases between. CDR3 length equals 13 residues. Germline CDR1 reads MNHEY; CDR2 reads SVGEGT. The CDR3 spells CASRKTSYNEQYF. CDR3 DNA sequence: TGTGCCAGCAGGAAGACTAGTTATAACGAGCAGTACTTC.

This rearrangement joins TRBV6-1 to TRBJ1-1; D is ambiguous. Trimming pared 7 bases from V and 3 bases from J, leaving 15 bases between. CDR1 is MNHNS, CDR2 SASEGT, per germline. This CDR3 contains 14 residues. For the CDR3, the DNA is TGTGCCAGCAAATCTTACCCGGGGTACACTGAAGCTTTCTTT. Protein sequence: CASKSYPGYTEAFF.

The V gene is TRBV7-6, the J gene TRBJ1-1, with D uncertain. Trimming pared 4 bases from V and 6 bases from J, leaving 9 bases between. Germline values: CDR1 SGHVS, CDR2 FNYEAQ. The CDR3 length is 12 residues. Here the CDR3 DNA reads TGTGCCAGCAGCTCCAACCCGTCTGAAGCTTTCTTT. Translation gives CASSSNPSEAFF.

This chain uses TRBV2 with TRBJ1-1, with 12 positions matching TRBD1. Germline CDR1 reads SNHLY; CDR2 reads FYNNEI. This CDR3 is built from 14 residues. The J segment lost 5 bases and the V segment lost 8 bases, leaving 6 bases of the junction unmatched. CDR3 amino acids: CASARDRGHTEAFF. The CDR3 DNA reads TGTGCCAGCGCTCGGGACAGGGGGCATACTGAAGCTTTCTTT.

This clonotype was detected a few times. The chain carries TRBV7-6 and TRBJ2-1, with D possibly matching TRBD1 (6 bases). In germline, CDR1 is SGHVS, CDR2 FNYEAQ. Trimming cost V 3 bases and J 4 bases, with 13 bases left between them. The CDR3 is 15 residues long. The CDR3 nucleotides are TGTGCCAGCAGCTTGGGGCTCGGACAGTACAATGAGCAGTTCTTC. The encoded protein is CASSLGLGQYNEQFF.

The CDR3 loop reads CASSLRRTSADEQFF. Here the CDR3 DNA reads TGCGCCAGCAGCCTCAGGAGGACTAGCGCCGATGAGCAGTTCTTC. The chain uses TRBV5-1 and TRBJ2-1; 9 nucleotides agree with TRBD2. Germline V lookup: CDR1 SGHRS, CDR2 YFSETQ. Trimming took 4 bases from V and 8 from J; bases not matched to a gene: 10. The CDR3 sequence is 15 residues long.

The V gene is TRBV7-2, the J gene TRBJ2-1; D is perhaps TRBD1 (5 bases). CDR1 is SGHTA, CDR2 FQGNSA, per germline. The V and J ends lost 1 base and 3 bases respectively, with 13 bases between them. The CDR3 runs to 16 residues. The CDR3 DNA is TGTGCCAGCAGCTTAGGGGGCATCCGCTACTACAATGAGCAGTTCTTC. Its protein product is CASSLGGIRYYNEQFF.

This clonotype was observed a few times. The gene calls are TRBV6-2 or TRBV6-3 and TRBJ2-7; a possible D gene is TRBD2 (6 bases). V dropped 2 bases and J dropped 4 bases, with 15 bases sitting between them. The CDR3 is made up of 15 amino acids. The germline CDR1 and CDR2 sequences are MNHEY and SVGEGT. The DNA for the CDR3 is TGTGCCAGCAGTTACCCCCCTAGCGACCTTTACGAGCAGTACTTC. Its protein product is CASSYPPSDLYEQYF.

This clonotype was counted between two and nine times. The genes are TRBV27 and TRBJ2-1; a possible D gene is TRBD1 (5 bases). The CDR3 spans 16 residues. The V end was cut by 5 bases, the J end by 7 bases, with 21 bases between. Per the germline V gene, CDR1 is MNHEY and CDR2 is SMNVEV (reference sequence). The CDR3 bases are TGTGCCAGCAGTACTCCCCTCAGGGCTTTGGGAAATGAGCAGTTCTTC. It is translated as CASSTPLRALGNEQFF.

CDR3 DNA sequence: TGTGCCTCACGACCCCAGGCTTTCTATGGCTACACCTTC. It codes for CASRPQAFYGYTF. The rearrangement links TRBV30 to TRBJ1-2; D is unclear. V lost 7 bases to trimming and J lost 4 bases, with 16 bases between them. The CDR3 covers 13 residues. The V gene's germline CDR1 is GTSNPN and CDR2 SVGIG (reference sequence).

Many counts were recorded for this clonotype. CDR3 residues: CASSLVLGNTIYF. CDR3 sequence (DNA): TGTGCCAGCAGCTTAGTACTGGGAAACACCATATATTTT. This chain joins TRBV7-6 and TRBJ1-3; no clear D. Trimming stripped 1 base from V and 4 bases from J, with 5 bases between. Germline loops: CDR1 SGHVS, CDR2 FNYEAQ. The CDR3 extends over 13 amino acids.

This clonotype appeared a single time. As DNA, the CDR3 is TGTGCCAGCAGCCAAGTCGGCAGGGGCGACTCCTACGAGCAGTACTTC. This translates into CASSQVGRGDSYEQYF. The rearrangement links TRBV4-2 to TRBJ2-7; a possible D gene is TRBD1 (6 bases). The CDR3 runs to 16 residues. V was shortened by 1 base and J by 0 bases, with 13 bases between the two germline ends. Germline loops: CDR1 LGHNA, CDR2 YNFKEQ.

This clonotype was observed a few times. The rearrangement uses TRBV12-5 and TRBJ2-3, with 8 bases that match TRBD1. There are 18 residues in the CDR3. In germline, CDR1 is LGHNT, CDR2 FRNRAP. J lost 3 bases, V lost 2 bases, and 13 bases had no gene match. The CDR3 spells CASGLNSRGLSRTDTQYF. The CDR3 nucleotides are TGTGCTAGTGGTTTGAATTCCAGGGGGCTGTCTAGGACAGATACGCAGTATTTT.